A single sample gave rise to the 18 T cell receptor beta chains below, sequenced in a study of cytomegalovirus exposure and HLA in healthy donors. In the PCR, 60 Vbeta and 13 Jbeta primers were used. Assay used: immunoSEQ multiplex PCR; TCRdb lists only in-frame clones, some missing. The sample has approximately 170,000 clones, around 84% seen once. Sequenced: PBMCs. Receptors were obtained from a boy aged 2 to 10 in good health and CMV-seronegative.

V gene TRBV10-1 combines with J gene TRBJ2-3; D may be TRBD2 (6 bases). Trimming shortened V by 3 bases and J by 6 bases, and 16 bases separated the two germline ends. This CDR3 has 15 residues. Germline values: CDR1 WNHNN, CDR2 SYGVQD (reference sequence). This chain's CDR3 is CASSERRGGMDTQYF. As DNA, the CDR3 is TGCGCCAGCAGTGAAAGGAGGGGTGGGATGGATACGCAGTATTTT.

The CDR3 sequence is CASSLDQRDRARDTQYF. CDR3 in DNA: TGTGCCAGCAGCTTAGATCAAAGGGACAGGGCCCGAGATACGCAGTATTTT. This chain connects TRBV11-2 to TRBJ2-3, with 9 bases matching TRBD1. CDR1 and CDR2 from the germline V gene are SGHAT and FQNNGV. The CDR3 consists of 17 residues. Germline trimming cut 0 bases from V and 5 bases from J; bases unmatched to any gene: 9.

This clone occurred a few times. The gene calls are TRBV6-5 and TRBJ2-2, with unresolved D. Deletions cut 1 base from V and 2 bases from J, with 5 bases between. From germline, CDR1 is MNHEY and CDR2 SVGAGI. The CDR3 spans 14 residues. The CDR3 region is CASSYFGNTGELFF. The DNA for the CDR3 is TGTGCCAGCAGTTACTTTGGCAACACCGGGGAGCTGTTTTTT.

CDR3 in DNA: TGTGCCAGCAGCCAACGAACCAGGGGGACCTACGAGCAGTACTTC. Translation: CASSQRTRGTYEQYF. This sequence joins TRBV14 and TRBJ2-7; 7 nucleotides align to TRBD1. Germline-derived CDR1 and CDR2 are SGHDN and FVKESK. The junction had 6 bases not matched to a gene; V was cut back by 2 bases and J by 2 bases. This CDR3 comprises 15 residues.

This sequence joins TRBV19 and TRBJ2-7; 8 bases align to TRBD1. V dropped 8 bases and J dropped 5; count of bases not matched to a gene: 8. Germline V gene sequence: CDR1 LNHDA, CDR2 SQIVND (reference sequence). The CDR3 sequence is 13 residues long. CDR3: CASPRTGSHEQYF. The CDR3 DNA is TGTGCCAGTCCTAGGACAGGGAGCCACGAGCAGTACTTC. The entire variable domain, with the rest obtained from reference TRBV19 and TRBJ2-7, is as follows: DGGITQSPKYLFRKEGQNVTLSCEQNLNHDAMYWYRQDPGQGLRLIYYSQIVNDFQKGDIAEGYSVSREKKESFPLTVTSAQKNPTAFYLCASPRTGSHEQYFGPGTRLTVT.

CDR3 sequence reads: CASSDSWRVSETQYF. CDR3 DNA sequence: TGTGCCAGCAGTGACTCTTGGCGGGTGTCAGAGACCCAGTACTTC. The J gene is TRBJ2-5, the V gene TRBV6-4, with TRBD2 as a possible D gene (5 bases). Trimming shortened V by 0 bases and J by 4 bases, and 12 bases separated the two germline ends. The CDR3 extends over 15 amino acids. Per germline, CDR1 MRHNA and CDR2 SNTAGT.

This clone occurred once. The DNA for the CDR3 is TGTGCCAGCAAGGGTAGCGGGGGGCCGAACACCGGGGAGCTGTTTTTT. Its translation: CASKGSGGPNTGELFF. The chain links TRBV4-2 to TRBJ2-2; 10 bases fit TRBD2. V trimming: 7 bases; J trimming: 0 bases; junction bases outside the gene matches: 5. The CDR3 extends over 16 amino acids. CDR1 and CDR2 from the germline V gene are LGHNA and YNFKEQ.

This clone showed up just a few times. The rearrangement uses TRBV5-4 and TRBJ2-7; TRBD2 matches at 7 bases. V lost 6 bases and J lost 12; bases outside the gene matches: 18. The CDR3 consists of 14 residues. Germline CDR1 SGHNT, CDR2 YYREEE (reference sequence). CDR3: CASNLGGGGQSGYF. CDR3 in DNA: TGTGCCAGCAACCTGGGTGGGGGAGGGCAATCGGGGTACTTC.

The rearrangement links TRBV28 to TRBJ1-4, with 7 bases that match TRBD1. The CDR3 extends over 15 amino acids. The V and J ends lost 7 bases and 4 bases, in that order; junction bases with no gene match: 9. Germline assignment: CDR1 MDHEN and CDR2 SYDVKM. CDR3 region: CASTYPQGFNEKLFF. The CDR3 coding sequence is TGTGCCAGCACTTACCCACAGGGGTTTAATGAAAAACTGTTTTTT.

Written as DNA, the CDR3 is TGTGCCAGCTCCCGACAGGTGATCTCCTACGAGCAGTACTTC. Amino acid sequence: CASSRQVISYEQYF. J is TRBJ2-7 and V is TRBV18; D may be TRBD1 (6 bases). Germline V gene data show CDR1 as KGHSH and CDR2 as LQKENI. V was cut by 6 bases and J by 0 bases, with 12 bases left in between. The CDR3 spans 14 residues. The full variable domain, with the rest looked up from reference TRBV18 and TRBJ2-7, is NAGVMQNPRHLVRRRGQEARLRCSPMKGHSHVYWYRQLPEEGLKFMVYLQKENIIDESGMPKERFSAEFPKEGPSILRIQQVVRGDSAAYFCASSRQVISYEQYFGPGTRLTVT.

The chain employs TRBV5-1 and TRBJ2-1; the match to TRBD1 covers 8 bases. There are 15 residues in the CDR3. Trimming took 0 bases from V and 7 from J; bases not matched to a gene: 6. The V gene's germline CDR1 is SGHRS and CDR2 YFSETQ. CDR3 coding DNA: TGCGCCAGCAGCTTGGCTCAGGGGGCGATAAATGAGCAGTTCTTC. Amino acids: CASSLAQGAINEQFF.

The V gene is TRBV6-5, the J gene TRBJ1-5, with 12 bases aligning to TRBD1. CDR3 size: 14 residues. Trimming cost V 5 bases and J 6 bases; bases outside gene matches: 2. CDR1 and CDR2 from the germline V gene are MNHEY and SVGAGI. The CDR3 is CASSGDRGLQPQHF. The CDR3 nucleotides read TGTGCCAGCAGTGGGGACAGGGGGCTTCAGCCCCAGCATTTT.

V and J are TRBV6-5 and TRBJ2-7, with TRBD2 as a possible D gene (5 bases). Germline assignment: CDR1 MNHEY and CDR2 SVGAGI. The length of the CDR3 is 13 residues. V gave up 2 bases and J gave up 7 bases, with 12 bases separating them. The CDR3 reads CASSYGMVAEQYF. The CDR3 DNA reads as TGTGCCAGCAGTTACGGTATGGTAGCGGAGCAGTACTTC.

This clone has a handful of counts. The J gene is TRBJ2-2, the V gene TRBV2, with 7 positions matching TRBD2. J gave up 3 bases and V 9 bases, and 4 bases lay outside the gene matches. Germline values: CDR1 SNHLY, CDR2 FYNNEI. The CDR3 has 13 amino acids. The CDR3 DNA follows: TGTGCCAGTTCACTAGCGTACACCGGGGAGCTGTTTTTT. Protein sequence: CASSLAYTGELFF.

Note on this clone: Other DNA sequences in this sample translate to the same CDR3. The DNA of the CDR3 is TGTGCCAGCAGTGAAGCGTTAAGGACAGGGAACACTGAAGCTTTCTTT. Amino acid sequence: CASSEALRTGNTEAFF. The chain links TRBV2 to TRBJ1-1, with 7 bases aligning to TRBD1. Germline V gives CDR1 SNHLY, CDR2 FYNNEI. The CDR3 spans 16 residues. Germline trimming cut 0 bases from V and 1 base from J; bases unmatched to any gene: 5. The whole variable domain, filled in from reference TRBV2 and TRBJ1-1, reads EPEVTQTPSHQVTQMGQEVILRCVPISNHLYFYWYRQILGQKVEFLVSFYNNEISEKSEIFDDQFSVERPDGSNFTLKIRSTKLEDSAMYFCASSEALRTGNTEAFFGQGTRLTVV.

The rearrangement uses TRBV5-4 and TRBJ2-2, with 7 bases matching TRBD1. The germline CDR1 and CDR2 sequences are SGHNT and YYREEE (reference sequence). V dropped 3 bases and J dropped 10; count of bases not matched to a gene: 9. The CDR3 sequence is 14 residues long. The CDR3 spells CASSSGQRLTELFF. In DNA, the CDR3 is TGTGCCAGCAGCTCGGGACAGCGCCTCACGGAGCTGTTTTTT.

V is TRBV7-2 and J is TRBJ2-7; D perhaps matches TRBD2 (6 bases). Germline CDR1 reads SGHTA; CDR2 reads FQGNSA. This CDR3 is built from 15 residues. Trimming removed 5 bases at V and 4 bases at J, with 18 bases between. This CDR3 is CASSPDGGIRYEQYF. As DNA, the CDR3 is TGTGCCAGCAGCCCCGACGGCGGGATCCGATACGAGCAGTACTTC. Filled out from reference TRBV7-2 and TRBJ2-7, the complete variable domain reads GAGVSQSPSNKVTEKGKDVELRCDPISGHTALYWYRQSLGQGLEFLIYFQGNSAPDKSGLPSDRFSAERTGGSVSTLTIQRTQQEDSAVYLCASSPDGGIRYEQYFGPGTRLTVT.

CDR3 in DNA: TGTGCCAGCAGCTTAAGTCGGGACTCTGAAGCTTTCTTT. The encoded protein is CASSLSRDSEAFF. The chain employs TRBV7-9 and TRBJ1-1; possible D gene TRBD1, 5 bases. In germline, CDR1 is SEHNR, CDR2 FQNEAQ (reference sequence). V was clipped by 2 bases and J by 6 bases, with 10 bases between them. CDR3 length: 13 amino acids.